These 3 T cell receptor beta chains share one sample of origin, sequenced in a study of CD8 T cells in Susac syndrome. Random-hexamer reverse transcription was applied to about 0.45 to 1 ug RNA. In TCRdb, the immunoSEQ multiplex PCR reads were re-called with MiXCR into one record per CDR3 protein. The repertoire holds 150,000 to 250,000 distinct CDR3 sequences, with roughly 96% as singletons. The specimen was CD4+ T cells from PBMCs. The receptor source for this set is a human donor with multiple sclerosis.

This chain connects TRBV20-1 to TRBJ1-6, with 7 positions matching TRBD1. This CDR3 region has 12 residues. Losses at the gene ends were 6 bases for V and 12 bases for J; bases not matched to a gene: 8. The germline V gene encodes CDR1 DFQATT and CDR2 SNEGSKA (reference sequence). The CDR3 sequence: CSAARTGEPLHF. CDR3 nucleotide sequence: TGCAGTGCCGCACGGACAGGAGAACCCCTCCACTTT.

This chain joins TRBV3-1 and TRBJ1-5, with 8 bases identical to TRBD1. Per the germline V gene, CDR1 is LGHDT and CDR2 is YNNKEL (reference sequence). The V and J ends lost 2 bases and 4 bases, in that order; junction bases with no gene match: 1. This CDR3 region has 14 residues. The CDR3 protein is CASSQTGGNQPQHF. The CDR3 DNA reads as TGTGCCAGCAGCCAAACAGGGGGGAATCAGCCCCAGCATTTT.

This clonotype has only one observation. The chain has TRBV27 and TRBJ2-5; 9 nucleotides line up with TRBD1. CDR1 is MNHEY and CDR2 is SMNVEV in the germline V gene (reference sequence). The CDR3 is 12 residues long. The J segment lost 3 bases and the V segment lost 8 bases, leaving 1 base of the junction unmatched. CDR3 in amino acids: CASWTGEETQYF. The CDR3 nucleotides are TGTGCCAGCTGGACAGGGGAAGAGACCCAGTACTTC.